This TCR beta chain was obtained from a study of cytomegalovirus exposure and HLA in healthy donors. On the study more broadly: Within an early data release were roughly 90 million unique TCRs drawn from HLA-typed donors.

60 Vbeta and 13 Jbeta primers were used in PCR. Produced via immunoSEQ multiplex PCR; TCRdb's table is partial and in-frame only. The repertoire holds around 210,000 clones, with 78% as singletons. CDR3 length: 17 residues. Germline V gives CDR1 MNHEY, CDR2 SMNVEV (reference sequence). The V gene end was trimmed by 4 bases and the J gene end by 3 bases; junction bases not matched to a gene: 10. Donors in the study were healthy people who gave bone marrow. This TCR was sampled from a boy aged 5 to 17 in good health and CMV-seronegative. The chain carries TRBV27 and TRBJ2-1; 9 bases agree with TRBD1. Sequencing was done on a sample of PBMCs. In nucleotides, the CDR3 is TGTGCCAGCAGTTCCGGGACAGGGTCCGCCGGCTACAATGAGCAGTTCTTC. It specifies CASSSGTGSAGYNEQFF.